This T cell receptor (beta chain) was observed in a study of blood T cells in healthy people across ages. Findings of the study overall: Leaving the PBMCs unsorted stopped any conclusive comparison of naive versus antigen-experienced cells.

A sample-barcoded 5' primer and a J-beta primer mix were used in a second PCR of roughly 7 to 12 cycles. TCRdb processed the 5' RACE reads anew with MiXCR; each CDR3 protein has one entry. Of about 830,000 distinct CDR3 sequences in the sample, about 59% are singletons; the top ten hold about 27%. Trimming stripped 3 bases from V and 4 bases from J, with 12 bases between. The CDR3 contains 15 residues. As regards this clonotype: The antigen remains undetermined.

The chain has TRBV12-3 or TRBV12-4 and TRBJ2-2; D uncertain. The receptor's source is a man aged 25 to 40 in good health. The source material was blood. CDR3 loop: CASSFDGRSTGELFF. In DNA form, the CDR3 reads TGTGCCAGCAGTTTTGACGGAAGATCCACCGGGGAGCTGTTTTTT.